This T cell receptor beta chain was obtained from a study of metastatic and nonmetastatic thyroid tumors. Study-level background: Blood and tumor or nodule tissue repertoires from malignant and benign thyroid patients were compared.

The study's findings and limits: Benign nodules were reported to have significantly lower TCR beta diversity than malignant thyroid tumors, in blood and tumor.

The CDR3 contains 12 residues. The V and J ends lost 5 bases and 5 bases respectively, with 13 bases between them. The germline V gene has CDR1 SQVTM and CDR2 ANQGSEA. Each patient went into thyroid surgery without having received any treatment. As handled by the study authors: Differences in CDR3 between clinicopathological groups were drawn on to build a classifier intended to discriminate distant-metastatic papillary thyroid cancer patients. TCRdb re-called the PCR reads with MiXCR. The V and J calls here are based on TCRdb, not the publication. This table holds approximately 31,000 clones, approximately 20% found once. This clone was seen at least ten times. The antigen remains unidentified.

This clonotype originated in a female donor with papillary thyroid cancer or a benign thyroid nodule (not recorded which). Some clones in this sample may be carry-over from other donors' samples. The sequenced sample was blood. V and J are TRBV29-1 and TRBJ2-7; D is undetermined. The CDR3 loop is CSVRAGGDEQYF. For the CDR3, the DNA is TGCAGCGTTCGCGCAGGTGGCGACGAGCAGTACTTC.